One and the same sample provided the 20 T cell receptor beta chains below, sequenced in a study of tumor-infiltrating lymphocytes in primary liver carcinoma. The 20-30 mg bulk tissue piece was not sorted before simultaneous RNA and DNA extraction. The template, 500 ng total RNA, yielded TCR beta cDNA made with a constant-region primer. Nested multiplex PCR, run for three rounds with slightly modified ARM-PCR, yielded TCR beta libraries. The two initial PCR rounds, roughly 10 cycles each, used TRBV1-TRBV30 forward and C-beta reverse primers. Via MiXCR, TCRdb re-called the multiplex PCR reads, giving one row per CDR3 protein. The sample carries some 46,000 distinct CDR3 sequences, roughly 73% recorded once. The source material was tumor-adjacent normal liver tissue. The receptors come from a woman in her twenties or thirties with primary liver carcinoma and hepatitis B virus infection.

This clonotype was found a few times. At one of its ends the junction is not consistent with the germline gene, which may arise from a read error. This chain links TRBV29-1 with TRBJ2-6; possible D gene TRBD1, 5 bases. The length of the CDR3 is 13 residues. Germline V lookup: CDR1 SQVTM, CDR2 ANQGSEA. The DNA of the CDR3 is TGCAGCCTTCAAGGAACTGGGGCCAACGTCCTGACTTTT. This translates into CSLQGTGANVLTF.

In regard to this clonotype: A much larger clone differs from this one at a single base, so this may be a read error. The CDR3 protein is CASSPYTNSYGQYF. CDR3 nucleotide sequence: TGTGCCAGCAGCCCATACACAAACTCCTACGGGCAGTACTTC. The chain employs TRBV5-6 and TRBJ2-7; D gene unclear. This CDR3 has 14 amino acids. The V gene's germline CDR1 is SGHDT and CDR2 YYEEEE.

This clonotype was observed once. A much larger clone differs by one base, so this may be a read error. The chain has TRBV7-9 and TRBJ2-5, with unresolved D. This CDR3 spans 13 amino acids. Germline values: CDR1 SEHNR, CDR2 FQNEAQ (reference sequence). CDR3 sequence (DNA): TGTGCCAGCAGCTCCCATGGGCAAGAGATCCAGTACTTC. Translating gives CASSSHGQEIQYF.

For the CDR3, the DNA is TGTGCCAGCAGCCCGGGTTTCGGGACCTATTCACCCCTCCACTTT. Translating gives CASSPGFGTYSPLHF. The V gene is TRBV11-2, the J gene TRBJ1-6, with D maybe TRBD1 (5 bases). The CDR3 runs to 15 residues. V shed 5 bases and J shed 8 bases, with 16 bases lying between them. Germline V gives CDR1 SGHAT, CDR2 FQNNGV. Full variable domain (rest looked up from reference TRBV11-2 and TRBJ1-6): EAGVAQSPRYKIIEKRQSVAFWCNPISGHATLYWYQQILGQGPKLLIQFQNNGVVDDSQLPKDRFSAERLKGVDSTLKIQPAKLEDSAVYLCASSPGFGTYSPLHFGNGTRLTVT.

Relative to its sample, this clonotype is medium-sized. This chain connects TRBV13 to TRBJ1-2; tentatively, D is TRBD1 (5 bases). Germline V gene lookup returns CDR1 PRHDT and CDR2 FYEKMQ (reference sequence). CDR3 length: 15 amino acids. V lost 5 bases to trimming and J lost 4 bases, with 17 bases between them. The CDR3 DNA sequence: TGTGCCAGCAGCCCCCGTGACGGACACGGCTATGGCTACACCTTC. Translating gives CASSPRDGHGYGYTF.

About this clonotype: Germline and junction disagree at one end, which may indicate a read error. The CDR3 DNA reads TGTGCCAGCAATCAATTCTACGAACAGTACTTC. It is translated as CASNQFYEQYF. This chain uses TRBV6-2 or TRBV6-3 with TRBJ2-7; D gene uncertain. Germline CDR1 is MNHEY and CDR2 is SVGEGT. CDR3 length: 11 amino acids.

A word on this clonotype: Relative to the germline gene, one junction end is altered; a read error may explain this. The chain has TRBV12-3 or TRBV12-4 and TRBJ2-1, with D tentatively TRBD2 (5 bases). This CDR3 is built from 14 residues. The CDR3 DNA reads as TGTGCCTGCAGGCGGGCCGAAAGCTACGATGAGCAGTTCTTC. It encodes CACRRAESYDEQFF.

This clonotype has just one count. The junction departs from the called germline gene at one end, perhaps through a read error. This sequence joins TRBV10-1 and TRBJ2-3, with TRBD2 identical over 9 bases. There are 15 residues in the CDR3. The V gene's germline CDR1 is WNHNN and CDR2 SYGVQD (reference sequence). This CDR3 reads CASSGASGMSDTHYF. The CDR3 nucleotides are TGCGCCAGCAGTGGGGCTAGCGGGATGTCAGATACGCACTATTTT.

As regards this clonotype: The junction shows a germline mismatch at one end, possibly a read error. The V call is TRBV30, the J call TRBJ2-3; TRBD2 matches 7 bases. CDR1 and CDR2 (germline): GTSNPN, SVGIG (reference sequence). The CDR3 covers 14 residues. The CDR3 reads CAWKNLLATNTRYF. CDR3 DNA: TGTGCCTGGAAAAACCTACTAGCGACAAATACGCGGTATTTT. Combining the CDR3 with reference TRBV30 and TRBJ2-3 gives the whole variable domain SQTIHQWPATLVQPVGSPLSLECTVEGTSNPNLYWYRQAAGRGLQLLFYSVGIGQISSEVPQNLSASRPQDRQFILSSKKLLLSDSGFYLCAWKNLLATNTRYFGPGTRLTVL.

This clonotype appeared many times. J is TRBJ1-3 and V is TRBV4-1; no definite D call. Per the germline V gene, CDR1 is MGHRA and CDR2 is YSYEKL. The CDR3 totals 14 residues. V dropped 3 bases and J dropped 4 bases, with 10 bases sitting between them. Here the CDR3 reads CASSHLTAGNTIYF. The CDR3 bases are TGCGCCAGCAGCCATCTAACAGCCGGAAACACCATATATTTT.

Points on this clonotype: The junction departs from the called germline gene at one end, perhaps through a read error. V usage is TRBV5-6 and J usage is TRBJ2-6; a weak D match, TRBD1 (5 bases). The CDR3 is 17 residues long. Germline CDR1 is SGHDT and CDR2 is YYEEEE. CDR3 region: CASSQDNSFSGANALTF. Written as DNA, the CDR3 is TGTGCCAGCAGCCAGGACAACAGCTTCTCTGGGGCCAACGCCCTGACATTC.

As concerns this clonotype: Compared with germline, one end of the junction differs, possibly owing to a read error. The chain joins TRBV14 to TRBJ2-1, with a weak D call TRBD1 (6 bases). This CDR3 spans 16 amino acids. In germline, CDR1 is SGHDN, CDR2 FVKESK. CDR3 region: CASSQAGTGLHNEQLF. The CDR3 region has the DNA TGTGCCAGCAGCCAGGCCGGTACAGGGCTCCACAATGAGCAGCTCTTC.

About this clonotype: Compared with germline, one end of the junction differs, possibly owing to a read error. For the CDR3, the DNA is TGTGCCAGCAGTGAGCGGGACAGCGGAGATTTTGCTGAAGCTTTCTTT. Translation: CASSERDSGDFAEAFF. This rearrangement joins TRBV10-2 to TRBJ1-1; 7 bases line up with TRBD1. Germline CDR1 WSHSY, CDR2 SAAADI. This CDR3 contains 16 residues.

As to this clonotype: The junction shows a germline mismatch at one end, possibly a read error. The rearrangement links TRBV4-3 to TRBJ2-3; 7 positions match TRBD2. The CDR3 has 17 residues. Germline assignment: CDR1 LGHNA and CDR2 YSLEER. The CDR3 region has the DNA TGCGCCAGCATCCGAGGTAATGGAGCGACTAGCACGGATACGCAGTATTTT. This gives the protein CASIRGNGATSTDTQYF.

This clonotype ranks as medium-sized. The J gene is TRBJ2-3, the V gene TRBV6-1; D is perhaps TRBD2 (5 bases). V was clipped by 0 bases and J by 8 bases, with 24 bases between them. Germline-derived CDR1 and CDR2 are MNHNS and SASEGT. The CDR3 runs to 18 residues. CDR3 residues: CASSEALLGFRGGGTQYF. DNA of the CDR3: TGTGCCAGCAGTGAAGCGCTTCTTGGATTTCGGGGTGGAGGTACGCAGTATTTT.

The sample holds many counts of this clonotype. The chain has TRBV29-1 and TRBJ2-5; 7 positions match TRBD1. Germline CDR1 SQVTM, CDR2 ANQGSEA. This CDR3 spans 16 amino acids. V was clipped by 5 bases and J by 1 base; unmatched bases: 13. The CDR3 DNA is TGCAGCGTTCGCCCTCTGACAGGGTGGGGCCAAGAGACCCAGTACTTC. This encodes CSVRPLTGWGQETQYF. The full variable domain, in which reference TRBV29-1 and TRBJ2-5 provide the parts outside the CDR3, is SAVISQKPSRDICQRGTSLTIQCQVDSQVTMMFWYRQQPGQSLTLIATANQGSEATYESGFVIDKFPISRPNLTFSTLTVSNMSPEDSSIYLCSVRPLTGWGQETQYFGPGTRLLVL.

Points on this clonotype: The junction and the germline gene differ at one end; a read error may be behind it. The CDR3 region is CACSPEMNRDKSKWYF. The CDR3 nucleotides are TGCGCCTGCAGCCCAGAGATGAATAGGGACAAAAGCAAGTGGTACTTC. V is TRBV4-1 and J is TRBJ2-4, with a tentative D call TRBD1 (6 bases). CDR1 is MGHRA, CDR2 YSYEKL, per germline. The CDR3 is 16 amino acids.

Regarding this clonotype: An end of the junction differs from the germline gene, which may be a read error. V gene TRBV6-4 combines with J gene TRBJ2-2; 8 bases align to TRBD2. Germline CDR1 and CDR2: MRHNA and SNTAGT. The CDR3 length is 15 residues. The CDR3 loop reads CASSEAGDDIGELFF. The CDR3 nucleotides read TGTGCCAGCAGTGAAGCGGGAGATGACATCGGGGAGTTGTTTTTT.

This chain's CDR3 is CARGQERAYEQYF. In nucleotides, the CDR3 is TGTGCCCGTGGACAGGAGCGCGCCTACGAGCAGTACTTC. V and J are TRBV7-8 and TRBJ2-7; 7 positions match TRBD1. The trim removed 11 bases at V and 2 bases at J, leaving 9 bases unmatched. The CDR3 length is 13 residues. From germline, CDR1 is SGHVS and CDR2 FQNEAQ.

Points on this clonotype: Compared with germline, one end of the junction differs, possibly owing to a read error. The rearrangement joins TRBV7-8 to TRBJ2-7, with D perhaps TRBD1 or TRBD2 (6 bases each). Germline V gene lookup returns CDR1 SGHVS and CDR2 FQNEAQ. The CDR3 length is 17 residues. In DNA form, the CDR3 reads TGTGTCAGCAGCTTACCCCAGGGGACTGGGATTGCCTACGAGCAGTACTTC. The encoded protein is CVSSLPQGTGIAYEQYF.